The rows below give T cell receptor beta chains drawn from one sample of a study of molecular identifiers for immune sequencing clone quantification. TCRdb called the PCR reads again in MiXCR, with one record for every CDR3 protein. The data show more than 250,000 distinct CDR3 sequences, 20% to 25% seen once. Sequenced sample: naive CD8+ T cells from blood, with Jurkat cell RNA spiked in. Receptors originate from a human donor in good health. Some libraries in this study had Jurkat cell RNA spiked in. The CDR3 runs from the conserved cysteine through the conserved F or W. A D gene is named only where the DNA matches it firmly. Clone size is stated in some rows and not others, as once, few, many or a class when expanded.

clone_size,j_call,v_call,d_call,cdr3_nt,cdr3_aa
few,TRBJ2-7,TRBV2,.,TGTGCCAGCAGTGACCCGGGACACAACTCCTACGAGCAGTACTTC,CASSDPGHNSYEQYF
many,TRBJ2-2,TRBV24-1,TRBD1,TGTGCCACCAGTGATACTGGGACAGGGTTTGACGGGGAGCTGTTTTTT,CATSDTGTGFDGELFF
many,TRBJ1-4,TRBV12-3/TRBV12-4,.,TGTGCCAGCAGTTTTGGTGAAAAACTGTTTTTT,CASSFGEKLFF
few,TRBJ2-5,TRBV7-2,TRBD2,TGTGCCAGCAGCCCATCGGGACTAGCGGGGCAAGAGACCCAGTACTTC,CASSPSGLAGQETQYF
many,TRBJ1-1,TRBV27,.,TGTGCCAGCAGTTTAACGTGGGGGGGAGGGTTCACTGAAGCTTTCTTT,CASSLTWGGGFTEAFF
many,TRBJ2-3,TRBV3-1,TRBD2,TGTGCCAGCAGCCAAGATCCCACGGGACTAACCACAGATACGCAGTATTTT,CASSQDPTGLTTDTQYF
.,TRBJ1-4,TRBV12-3/TRBV12-4,.,TGTGCCAGCAGTTTAGTACTTCAGGGTTATGAAAAACCGTTTTTT,CASSLVLQGYEKPFF
many,TRBJ2-7,TRBV30,.,TGTGCCTGGAGTGGAGGGGCTGGCGAGCAGTACTTC,CAWSGGAGEQYF
.,TRBJ2-3,TRBV19,TRBD2,TGTGCCAGCCACCCCGGGACTAGCGGGAGTATTTGGCCAGATACGCAGTATTTT,CASHPGTSGSIWPDTQYF
many,TRBJ2-2,TRBV12-3/TRBV12-4,TRBD2,TGTGCCAGCTTTGGGGGAGGGGGGGAGCTGTTTTTT,CASFGGGGELFF
many,TRBJ2-7,TRBV19,TRBD1,TGTGCCAGTAGTTTACGGGACAGAAATTACGAGCAGTACTTC,CASSLRDRNYEQYF
many,TRBJ2-3,TRBV12-3/TRBV12-4,TRBD2,TGTGCCAGCACCCCCATAGCGGGAGGCACAGATACGCAGTATTTT,CASTPIAGGTDTQYF
.,TRBJ1-2,TRBV10-3,.,TGTGCCATCAGAACAGAGTCTGACTATGGCTACACCTTC,CAIRTESDYGYTF
.,TRBJ2-5,TRBV20-1,TRBD2,TGCAGTGCTAGAGATTTTAGGACTAGTTTGGAGACCCAGTACTTC,CSARDFRTSLETQYF
many,TRBJ1-4,TRBV7-9,.,TGTGCCAGCAGCTATCCAGTAGGCGGTTTTAATGAAAAACTGTTTTTT,CASSYPVGGFNEKLFF
many,TRBJ2-3,TRBV6-2/TRBV6-3,.,TGTGCCAGCAGTCCCCTGCTTGGGGATACGCAGTATTTT,CASSPLLGDTQYF
many,TRBJ2-7,TRBV20-1,TRBD2,TGCAGTGCTAGAAGGCTAGCGGAGACCTACGAGCAGTACTTC,CSARRLAETYEQYF
few,TRBJ2-7,TRBV11-2,.,TGTGCCAGCAGCTTAGATGGAACGGCTTGGGGGTACGAGCAGTACTTC,CASSLDGTAWGYEQYF
many,TRBJ2-6,TRBV19,.,TGTGCCAGTAGTATCGGGACGAGAGGGGCCAACGTCCTGACTTTC,CASSIGTRGANVLTF
many,TRBJ1-5,TRBV4-1,TRBD1,TGCGCCAGCAGCCACTACCAGGGGGAAGGTCAGCCCCAGCATTTT,CASSHYQGEGQPQHF
many,TRBJ2-3,TRBV5-4,TRBD1,TGTGCCAGCAGCGAGGGACAGGGAGGGCCAGATACGCAGTATTTT,CASSEGQGGPDTQYF
few,TRBJ2-7,TRBV6-2/TRBV6-3,TRBD2,TGTGCCAGCAGTCCCGGACTAGCGGAGCGCTACGAGCAGTACTTC,CASSPGLAERYEQYF
.,TRBJ1-4,TRBV3-1,.,TGTGCCAGCAGCCAAGACATGTTCCAGGGGAAACTGTTTTTT,CASSQDMFQGKLFF
many,TRBJ2-2,TRBV7-9,.,TGTGCCAGCAGCTTAACCGACGGGATCACCGGGGAGCTGTTTTTT,CASSLTDGITGELFF
many,TRBJ1-1,TRBV30,.,TGTGCCTGGAGTCAACAGCAGAACACTGAAGCTTTCTTT,CAWSQQQNTEAFF
many,TRBJ2-1,TRBV12-3/TRBV12-4,TRBD2,TGTGCCAGCAGTCCCGGGACTAGCATAGATGAGCAGTTCTTC,CASSPGTSIDEQFF
many,TRBJ2-3,TRBV6-2/TRBV6-3,TRBD1,TGTGCCAGCAGTTACGACAGGGTCACAGATACGCAGTATTTT,CASSYDRVTDTQYF
.,TRBJ2-7,TRBV27,TRBD2,TGTGCCTGCAGTTCGGGACTAGCGGACTATTCCTACGAGCAGTACTTC,CACSSGLADYSYEQYF
many,TRBJ1-1,TRBV7-9,.,TGTGCCAGCAGCTTAGCGTCGGGTACTGAAGCTTTCTTT,CASSLASGTEAFF
many,TRBJ2-7,TRBV11-2,TRBD1,TGTGCCAGCAGCCCACGTACAGGGGGCATTGGCTACGAGCAGTACTTC,CASSPRTGGIGYEQYF
many,TRBJ2-7,TRBV20-1,.,TGCAGTGCTAGAGACCTCCAGAGTAACGAGCAGTACTTC,CSARDLQSNEQYF
few,TRBJ2-3,TRBV13,.,TGTGCCAGCAGCCCAGGGGCGATGCAGTATTTT,CASSPGAMQYF
many,TRBJ1-1,TRBV11-2,.,TGTGCCAGCAGCACAACAGCGAACACTGAAGCTTTCTTT,CASSTTANTEAFF
many,TRBJ2-1,TRBV20-1,TRBD1,TGCAGTGCTGAAACCGGGACAGGGGTTCGCTCCTACAATGAGCAGTTCTTC,CSAETGTGVRSYNEQFF
.,TRBJ2-1,TRBV6-5,.,TGTGCCAGCAGGTACGGTGGTAGCGGCAATGAGCGGTTCTTC,CASRYGGSGNERFF
many,TRBJ2-1,TRBV12-5,.,TGTGCTAGTGGTTTGGTCTACCGGGGGGCCGCCTACAATGAGCAGTTCTTC,CASGLVYRGAAYNEQFF
many,TRBJ2-6,TRBV19,.,TGTGCCAGTAGTATCCCCAACGTCCTGACTTTC,CASSIPNVLTF
.,TRBJ2-2,TRBV30,.,TGTGCCTGGTGGCGGTGGGGGACGAACACCGGGGAGCTGTTTTTT,CAWWRWGTNTGELFF
many,TRBJ1-2,TRBV12-3/TRBV12-4,TRBD1,TGTGCCAGCAGTTTAGGAGGGGGCCATGGCTACACCTTC,CASSLGGGHGYTF
many,TRBJ2-1,TRBV29-1,.,TGCAGCGTTGAAGTCCCTTACAATGAGCAGTTCTTC,CSVEVPYNEQFF
many,TRBJ2-6,TRBV12-3/TRBV12-4,TRBD1,TGTGCCAGCAGTCCAACAGGGGCTGGGGCCAACGTCCTGACTTTC,CASSPTGAGANVLTF
.,TRBJ2-7,TRBV19,.,TGTGCCAGTAGTATACTGGGGGGAACCTACGAGCAGTACTTC,CASSILGGTYEQYF
many,TRBJ2-6,TRBV7-2,TRBD1,TGTGCCAGCAGCTCCGGGACAGGGCCTTCCTCTGGGGCCAACGTCCTGACTTTC,CASSSGTGPSSGANVLTF
many,TRBJ1-2,TRBV6-2/TRBV6-3,.,TGTGCCAGCAGTTACTTCAGCAGCTATGGCTACACCTTC,CASSYFSSYGYTF
many,TRBJ2-3,TRBV9,.,TGTGCCAGCAGCGTGGTTCAGGGGGGACGCACAGATACGCAGTATTTT,CASSVVQGGRTDTQYF
few,TRBJ2-7,TRBV7-6,.,TGTGCCAGCAGCCCCCCGGGGCAGATGTACGAGCAGTACTTC,CASSPPGQMYEQYF
few,TRBJ1-5,TRBV6-2/TRBV6-3,.,TGTGCCAGCAGACGACCCCCGGTGGATCAGCCCCAGCATTTT,CASRRPPVDQPQHF
many,TRBJ2-1,TRBV7-3,.,TGTGCCAGCAGCCTCAACGCAGTGGTTATCCCCAATGAGCAGTTCTTC,CASSLNAVVIPNEQFF
many,TRBJ1-1,TRBV12-3/TRBV12-4,.,TGTGCCAGCAGTTCAGGGATAAACACTGAAGCTTTCTTT,CASSSGINTEAFF
many,TRBJ2-7,TRBV7-9,.,TGTGCCAGCAGTCCGGACGGGGCCTACGAGCAGTACTTC,CASSPDGAYEQYF
many,TRBJ1-1,TRBV19,.,TGTGCCAGTAGTATTATGGGGACTGAAGCTTTCTTT,CASSIMGTEAFF
few,TRBJ2-7,TRBV9,.,TGTGCCAGCAGCGTAGGAGGACAGCTGAGCGAGCAGTACTTC,CASSVGGQLSEQYF
.,TRBJ2-3,TRBV5-6,.,TGTGCCAGCAGCTCCCATCCTACAGATACGCGGTATTTT,CASSSHPTDTRYF
few,TRBJ2-2,TRBV28,.,TGTGCCAGCAGTCCAAGGACGGAGACGAACACCGGGGAGCTGTTTTTT,CASSPRTETNTGELFF
few,TRBJ2-7,TRBV11-2,TRBD1,TGTGCCAGCAGCCTAGCACAGGGGAACTCCTACGAGCAGTACTTC,CASSLAQGNSYEQYF
many,TRBJ2-7,TRBV4-3,TRBD2,TGCGCCAGCAGCCCGGGACTAGCGGGAATCGAGCAGTACTTC,CASSPGLAGIEQYF
.,TRBJ1-2,TRBV6-5,TRBD1,TGTGCCAGCACCGGGACAGGCGGCTATGGCTACACCTTC,CASTGTGGYGYTF